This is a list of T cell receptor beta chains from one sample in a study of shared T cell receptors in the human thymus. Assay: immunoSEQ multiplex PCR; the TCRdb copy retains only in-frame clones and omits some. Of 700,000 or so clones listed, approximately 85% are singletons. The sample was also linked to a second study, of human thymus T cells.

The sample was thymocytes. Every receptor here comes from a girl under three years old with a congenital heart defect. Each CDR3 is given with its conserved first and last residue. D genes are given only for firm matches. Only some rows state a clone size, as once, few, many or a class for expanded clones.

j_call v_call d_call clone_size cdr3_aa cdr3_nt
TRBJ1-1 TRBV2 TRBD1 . CASSPDRPGPEAFF TGTGCCAGCAGTCCGGACAGGCCGGGCCCTGAAGCTTTCTTT
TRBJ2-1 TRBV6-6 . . CASSGQSGEQFF TGTGCCAGCAGCGGACAGTCCGGGGAGCAGTTCTTC
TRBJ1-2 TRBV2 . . CASSESRGPPGYTF TGTGCCAGCAGTGAATCCCGCGGGCCGCCTGGCTACACCTTC
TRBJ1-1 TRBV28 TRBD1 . CASSFMKMDRGQVRLGTEAFF TGTGCCAGCAGTTTCATGAAGATGGACAGGGGGCAGGTTAGGTTAGGGACTGAAGCTTTCTTT
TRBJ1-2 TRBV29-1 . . CSATRGIHYGYTF TGCAGCGCAACCCGCGGGATCCACTATGGCTACACCTTC
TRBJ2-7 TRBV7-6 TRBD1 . CASSYGTGKKQYF TGTGCCAGCAGTTACGGGACAGGGAAAAAGCAGTACTTC
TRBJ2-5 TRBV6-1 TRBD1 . CASSEAETGVSGARETQYF TGTGCCAGCAGTGAAGCCGAGACAGGGGTTTCGGGGGCCCGGGAGACCCAGTACTTC
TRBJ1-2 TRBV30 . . CAWRISGKYGYTF TGTGCCTGGAGAATTTCGGGAAAATATGGCTACACCTTC
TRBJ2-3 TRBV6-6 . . CASSAGFTDTQYF TGTGCCAGCTCGGCAGGTTTCACAGATACGCAGTATTTT
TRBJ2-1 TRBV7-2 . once CASSSGGDRTYNEQFF TGTGCCAGCAGCTCCGGAGGGGACAGAACCTACAATGAGCAGTTCTTC
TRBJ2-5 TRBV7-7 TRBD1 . CASSLNRGVGTQYF TGTGCTAGCAGCTTGAACAGGGGTGTAGGGACCCAGTACTTC
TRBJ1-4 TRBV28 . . CASGREKLFF TGTGCCAGCGGCAGGGAAAAACTGTTTTTT
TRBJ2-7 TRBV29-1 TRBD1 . CSVLPQGQGYEQYF TGCAGCGTATTGCCACAGGGACAGGGGTACGAGCAGTACTTC
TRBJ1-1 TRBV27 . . CASSFSPGDTEAFF TGTGCCAGCAGTTTTTCTCCGGGGGACACTGAAGCTTTCTTT
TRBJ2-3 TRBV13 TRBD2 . CASSPRPGLVDTQYF TGTGCCAGCAGCCCCCGACCCGGACTAGTAGATACGCAGTATTTT
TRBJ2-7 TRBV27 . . CASSPKPTGDSYEQYF TGTGCCAGCAGTCCCAAGCCGACGGGGGACTCCTACGAGCAGTACTTC
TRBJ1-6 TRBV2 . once CASAPTGVNSPLHF TGTGCCAGCGCACCTACAGGTGTAAATTCACCCCTCCACTTT
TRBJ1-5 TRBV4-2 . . CASRQAVGYNQPQHF TGTGCCAGCAGACAGGCGGTAGGGTACAATCAGCCCCAGCATTTT
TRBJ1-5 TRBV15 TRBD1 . CATSETGTNQPQHF TGTGCCACCAGCGAGACAGGGACCAATCAGCCCCAGCATTTT
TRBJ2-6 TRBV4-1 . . CASSLLGQGGTGANVLTF TGCGCCAGCAGCCTCTTAGGGCAGGGGGGCACTGGGGCCAACGTCCTGACTTTC
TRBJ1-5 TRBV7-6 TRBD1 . CASSFPDRVNQPQHF TGTGCCAGCAGCTTCCCAGACAGGGTCAATCAGCCCCAGCATTTT
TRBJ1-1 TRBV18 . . CASSPSTVRDTEAFF TGTGCCAGCTCACCATCGACCGTCAGGGACACTGAAGCTTTCTTT
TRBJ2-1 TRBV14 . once CASSPTSSHEQFF TGTGCCAGCAGCCCAACTTCGTCCCATGAGCAGTTCTTC
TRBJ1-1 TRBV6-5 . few CASSYLSAEAFF TGTGCCAGCAGTTATCTCAGCGCTGAAGCTTTCTTT
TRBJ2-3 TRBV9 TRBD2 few CASSPAGGTDTQYF TGTGCCAGCAGCCCAGCGGGGGGGACAGATACGCAGTATTTT
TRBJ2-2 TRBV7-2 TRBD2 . CASSPSGARYTGELFF TGTGCCAGCAGCCCTAGCGGGGCCCGATACACCGGGGAGCTGTTTTTT
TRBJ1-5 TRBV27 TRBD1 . CASSLGQGPQHF TGTGCCAGCAGTTTAGGACAGGGACCCCAGCATTTT